A single sample is the source of the 10 T cell receptor beta chains below, sequenced in a study of cytomegalovirus exposure and HLA in healthy donors. Method: immunoSEQ multiplex PCR; TCRdb's copy keeps in-frame clones and lacks some. The repertoire holds some 190,000 clones, with 86% as singletons. The sequenced sample consisted of PBMCs. These TCRs come from a woman aged 18-29 years in good health and CMV-seronegative.

Here the CDR3 DNA reads TGTGCCAGCAGCATAAGACCGGGACAAGGGTACCAAGAGACCCAGTACTTC. Residues: CASSIRPGQGYQETQYF. J is TRBJ2-5 and V is TRBV5-6; tentative D call: TRBD1 (6 bases). V shed 4 bases and J shed 0 bases, with 19 bases lying between them. The length of the CDR3 is 17 residues. Germline assignment: CDR1 SGHDT and CDR2 YYEEEE.

Concerning this clone: A read error may produce the germline difference seen at one junction end. The rearrangement links TRBV5-1 to TRBJ2-5; 8 positions agree with TRBD2. Germline V gene lookup returns CDR1 SGHRS and CDR2 YFSETQ. The CDR3 is made up of 14 amino acids. The CDR3 loop is CASSPGGPQETQYF. CDR3 DNA: TGCGCCAGCAGCCCGGGGGGGCCTCAAGAAACCCAGTACTTC.

This chain links TRBV27 with TRBJ2-3; D possibly corresponds to TRBD1 (6 bases). The germline V gene encodes CDR1 MNHEY and CDR2 SMNVEV (reference sequence). Trimming took off 4 bases at V and 0 bases at J, with 20 bases between the two ends. The CDR3 sequence is 18 residues long. The CDR3 is CASSSILLDSPSTDTQYF. The DNA of the CDR3 is TGTGCCAGCAGTTCCATTCTCCTGGACAGTCCTAGCACAGATACGCAGTATTTT.

The rearrangement links TRBV15 to TRBJ1-3, with D perhaps TRBD1 (6 bases). In germline, CDR1 is LNHNV, CDR2 YYDKDF (reference sequence). The CDR3 runs 17 residues. V was clipped by 4 bases and J by 0 bases, with 16 bases between them. The CDR3 here is CATSTQTGPFSGNTIYF. CDR3 nucleotide sequence: TGTGCCACCAGCACCCAGACAGGACCCTTCTCTGGAAACACCATATATTTT. Variable domain in full (rest from reference TRBV15 and TRBJ1-3): DAMVIQNPRYQVTQFGKPVTLSCSQTLNHNVMYWYQQKSSQAPKLLFHYYDKDFNNEADTPDNFQSRRPNTSFCFLDIRSPGLGDTAMYLCATSTQTGPFSGNTIYFGEGSWLTVV.

This clone was found once. This rearrangement joins TRBV5-6 to TRBJ2-5; D is undetermined. Trimming removed 3 bases at V and 3 bases at J, with 9 bases between. The germline gives CDR1 SGHDT, CDR2 YYEEEE. The CDR3 loop spans 13 amino acids. CDR3 DNA sequence: TGTGCCAGCAGCTCCTACCCTGAAGAGACCCAGTACTTC. Encoded protein: CASSSYPEETQYF.

The chain recombines TRBV2 with TRBJ1-1, with TRBD1 matching over 8 bases. The V gene end was trimmed by 4 bases and the J gene end by 1 base; junction bases not matched to a gene: 8. The CDR3 spans 16 residues. Germline CDR1 and CDR2: SNHLY and FYNNEI. This chain's CDR3 is CASSVQGAGGNTEAFF. Here the CDR3 DNA reads TGTGCCAGCAGTGTTCAGGGGGCTGGGGGGAACACTGAAGCTTTCTTT. Filled out from reference TRBV2 and TRBJ1-1, the complete variable domain reads EPEVTQTPSHQVTQMGQEVILRCVPISNHLYFYWYRQILGQKVEFLVSFYNNEISEKSEIFDDQFSVERPDGSNFTLKIRSTKLEDSAMYFCASSVQGAGGNTEAFFGQGTRLTVV.

This chain links TRBV11-2 with TRBJ2-3; 13 nucleotides agree with TRBD2. J lost 6 bases, V lost 5 bases, and 8 bases had no gene match. The CDR3 has 16 residues. In germline, CDR1 is SGHAT, CDR2 FQNNGV. CDR3 DNA sequence: TGTGCCAGCAGCCCAACTAGCGGGAGGGCCACGGATACGCAGTATTTT. Translated: CASSPTSGRATDTQYF.

V gene TRBV5-6 combines with J gene TRBJ2-7; TRBD1 agrees at 7 bases. Losses at the gene ends were 3 bases for V and 3 bases for J; bases not matched to a gene: 6. The length of the CDR3 is 14 residues. Germline V gene data show CDR1 as SGHDT and CDR2 as YYEEEE. The DNA for the CDR3 is TGTGCCAGCAGCTCGACAGGGTCACTCTACGAGCAGTACTTC. Encoded protein: CASSSTGSLYEQYF.

This rearrangement joins TRBV6-5 to TRBJ2-7; 9 nucleotides align to TRBD1. The CDR3 extends over 14 amino acids. The germline gives CDR1 MNHEY, CDR2 SVGAGI. V was clipped by 7 bases and J by 6 bases; unmatched bases: 10. This CDR3 is CASTPGQGTSEQYF. The DNA of the CDR3 is TGTGCCAGCACCCCTGGACAGGGGACTTCCGAGCAGTACTTC.

This clone was observed once. The genes are TRBV5-1 and TRBJ2-6; D is uncertain. The germline V and J ends were trimmed by 1 base and 0 bases, with 14 bases remaining between them. Germline V gene lookup returns CDR1 SGHRS and CDR2 YFSETQ. The CDR3 runs to 18 residues. CDR3 coding DNA: TGCGCCAGCAGCTTGCTGGCCGCGGTCGGCTCTGGGGCCAACGTCCTGACTTTC. As protein: CASSLLAAVGSGANVLTF. Full variable domain (missing parts from reference TRBV5-1 and TRBJ2-6): KAGVTQTPRYLIKTRGQQVTLSCSPISGHRSVSWYQQTPGQGLQFLFEYFSETQRNKGNFPGRFSGRQFSNSRSEMNVSTLELGDSALYLCASSLLAAVGSGANVLTFGAGSRLTVL.